This is a list of T cell receptor beta chains from one sample in a study of T cells in Graves' hyperthyroidism and ophthalmopathy. TCRdb analysed the multiplex PCR reads with MiXCR anew, one entry per CDR3 protein. Found here are 200,000 to 250,000 distinct CDR3 sequences, 16% of them singletons; the top ten hold 25% to 30%. The material sequenced was blood. Receptor source: a woman aged 18-29 years with Graves' ophthalmopathy. The CDR3 runs from the conserved cysteine through the conserved F or W. A D gene is named only where the DNA matches it firmly. Some rows have no size entry. The others give once, few or many, or a class for an expanded clone.

J | V | size | D | DNA | CDR3
TRBJ1-4 | TRBV20-1 | many | NA | TGCAGTGCTCGGGACGATGATGAAAAACTGTTTTTT | CSARDDDEKLFF
TRBJ2-5 | TRBV13 | many | NA | TGTGCCAGCAGCTCACGGACGAAAGAGACCCAGTACTTC | CASSSRTKETQYF
TRBJ2-5 | TRBV6-1 | many | NA | TGTGCCAGCAGTGAATGGGGGGTAGTGCCGGGAGAGACCCAGTACTTC | CASSEWGVVPGETQYF
TRBJ2-1 | TRBV20-1 | many | TRBD2 | TGCAGTGCTAGAGGGACTAGTAGCTACAATGAGCAGTTCTTC | CSARGTSSYNEQFF
TRBJ2-5 | TRBV5-6 | many | TRBD1 | TGTGCCAGCAGAGATGGACAGGGGGGAGACTGGGAGACCCAGTACTTC | CASRDGQGGDWETQYF
TRBJ2-5 | TRBV30 | many | NA | TGTGCCTGGAGTGGGGGGCTAGCGCGGGAGACCCAGTACTTC | CAWSGGLARETQYF
TRBJ2-7 | TRBV5-5 | NA | TRBD1 | TGTGCCAGCAGCTTGGGGACAGGGGGCGCGGACTCCTACGAGCAGTACTTC | CASSLGTGGADSYEQYF
TRBJ2-7 | TRBV25-1 | many | NA | TGTGCCAGCAGTGAAGGGGTGGGCGAGCAGTACTTC | CASSEGVGEQYF
TRBJ2-3 | TRBV29-1 | NA | TRBD2 | TGCAGCGTCTGTTTGATCGGGACTAGCGGGAGGGGCGGGACAGATACGCAGTATTTT | CSVCLIGTSGRGGTDTQYF
TRBJ1-2 | TRBV19 | few | NA | TGTGCCAGTAGTACCTGGTACAGGGCGAGGGCTAACTATGGCTACACCTTC | CASSTWYRARANYGYTF
TRBJ1-1 | TRBV5-6 | many | NA | TGTGCCAGCAGCTTGGATTGGGACACTGAAGCTTTCTTT | CASSLDWDTEAFF
TRBJ1-2 | TRBV6-2/TRBV6-3 | many | NA | TGTGCCAGCAGTTCCCCGGACCGGGTTTATTATGGCTACACCTTC | CASSSPDRVYYGYTF
TRBJ2-3 | TRBV20-1 | many | TRBD2 | TGCAGTGCTCCAACCCAGAAAAGCGGGAGAGGAGATACGCAGTATTTT | CSAPTQKSGRGDTQYF
TRBJ1-2 | TRBV28 | many | TRBD1 | TGTGCCAGCAGTTACGGGGACAGGTCTTTAGGCTCCTTC | CASSYGDRSLGSF
TRBJ2-7 | TRBV11-2 | NA | NA | TGTGCCAGCAGCTTAACCACAGGCAACGAGCAGTACTTC | CASSLTTGNEQYF
TRBJ2-2 | TRBV20-1 | many | NA | TGCAGTGCTAGCCCCGAGGCCGGGGAGCTGTTTTTT | CSASPEAGELFF
TRBJ2-1 | TRBV12-3/TRBV12-4 | many | NA | TGTGCCAGCAGCAAGACACTAAGCTCCTACAATGAGCAGTTCTTC | CASSKTLSSYNEQFF
TRBJ1-1 | TRBV20-1 | many | NA | TGCAGTGCTACTCCGCTTTTGACTGAAGCTTTCTTT | CSATPLLTEAFF
TRBJ2-5 | TRBV6-1 | few | TRBD2 | TGTGCCAGCACGGCACGGATTAGCGGGGGGGCCGAAGAGACCCAGTACTTC | CASTARISGGAEETQYF
TRBJ2-7 | TRBV20-1 | many | TRBD1 | TGCAGTGCTGTGACAGGGACAGGGCTCTCCTACGAGCAGTACTTC | CSAVTGTGLSYEQYF
TRBJ2-3 | TRBV19 | many | NA | TGTGCCAGTAGTATAGTTCCTTCTACGCAGTATTTT | CASSIVPSTQYF
TRBJ2-1 | TRBV7-9 | many | NA | TGTGCCAGCAGCTTAGTGAGGGGAGAGGCCAACAATGAGCAGTTCTTC | CASSLVRGEANNEQFF
TRBJ2-7 | TRBV6-5 | NA | NA | TGTGCCAGCACTTACGGCAGGGAGACAGCCCACGAGCAGTACTTC | CASTYGRETAHEQYF
TRBJ1-4 | TRBV7-9 | many | TRBD1 | TGTGCCAGCGGACTACAGGGGGCTGAAAAACTGTTTTTT | CASGLQGAEKLFF
TRBJ2-5 | TRBV2 | many | NA | TGTGCCAGCAGTGAACCATTTCGTGAGGTAGAGACCCAGTACTTC | CASSEPFREVETQYF
TRBJ2-3 | TRBV28 | many | NA | TGTGCCAGCAGTGTAACTAGCCTAGTCACAGATACGCAGTATTTT | CASSVTSLVTDTQYF
TRBJ1-5 | TRBV28 | many | NA | TGTGCCAGCAGTAGTATAGTTAGGGGCAATCAGCCCCAGCATTTT | CASSSIVRGNQPQHF
TRBJ2-2 | TRBV11-2 | NA | NA | TGTGCCAGCAGCCGCCGGGACAAGGCGAACACCGGGGAGCTGTTTTTT | CASSRRDKANTGELFF
TRBJ2-1 | TRBV3-1 | many | TRBD2 | TGTGCCAGCAGCACTAGCGGGAGGGTGCCCTACAATGAGCAGTTCTTC | CASSTSGRVPYNEQFF
TRBJ2-5 | TRBV30 | many | NA | TGTGCCTGGACCGGACAAAGGGAGACCCAGTACTTC | CAWTGQRETQYF
TRBJ1-5 | TRBV15 | many | NA | TGTGCCACCAGCGGGGCAGGGGATCAGCCCCAGCATTTT | CATSGAGDQPQHF
TRBJ1-1 | TRBV29-1 | many | TRBD1 | TGCAGCGTCGGCCAGGGGGGCACTGAAGCTTTCTTT | CSVGQGGTEAFF
TRBJ2-3 | TRBV15 | many | TRBD2 | TGTGCCACCAGCAGAGATCTAGCCGGGGGGATAGTAGATACGCAGTATTTT | CATSRDLAGGIVDTQYF
TRBJ1-1 | TRBV5-6 | many | NA | TGTGCCAGCAGCTTGGTGAGGGGGGAAGCTTTCTTT | CASSLVRGEAFF
TRBJ1-5 | TRBV20-1 | many | NA | TGCAGTGCTAGCGCACCGGGACTCAATCAGCCCCAGCATTTT | CSASAPGLNQPQHF
TRBJ2-7 | TRBV2 | many | NA | TGTGCCAGCAGTCAGACAGGTGCCGAGCAGTACTTC | CASSQTGAEQYF
TRBJ2-5 | TRBV7-8 | many | NA | TGTGCCAGCAGCCCCCAGGGAGGTGGATCTGGAGAGACCCAGTACTTC | CASSPQGGGSGETQYF
TRBJ1-2 | TRBV12-3/TRBV12-4 | many | NA | TGTGCCAGCAGTTTTGGGTTAAGCCCGAGGACAAACTCTAACTATGGCTACACCTTC | CASSFGLSPRTNSNYGYTF
TRBJ2-5 | TRBV6-1 | many | TRBD2 | TGTGCCAGCAGTTCCCTTAGGGGCGGGAGGGGAGAGACCCAGTACTTC | CASSSLRGGRGETQYF
TRBJ1-2 | TRBV12-3/TRBV12-4 | many | NA | TGTGCCAGCAGTTTGAAACCAATCACTACCTATGGCTACACCTTC | CASSLKPITTYGYTF
TRBJ2-7 | TRBV7-6 | many | TRBD1 | TGTGCCAGCAGCTTGACAGGGTCCGAGCAGTACTTC | CASSLTGSEQYF
TRBJ2-1 | TRBV28 | many | NA | TGTGCCAGCAGTTTCCGGCAGGGGTATGATGAGCAGTTCTTC | CASSFRQGYDEQFF
TRBJ1-1 | TRBV4-2 | many | TRBD1 | TGTGCCAGCAGCCTATTAGGCCAGGGGGAATTCGCTGAAGCTTTCTTT | CASSLLGQGEFAEAFF
TRBJ2-1 | TRBV6-2/TRBV6-3 | few | NA | TGTGCCAGCAGCCCGCCCCGGGAGACGCACAATGAGCAGTTCTTC | CASSPPRETHNEQFF
TRBJ2-7 | TRBV7-6 | many | NA | TGTGCCAGCAGCTTTGAAACAGGGATTGGCGAGCAGTACTTC | CASSFETGIGEQYF
TRBJ1-2 | TRBV7-9 | NA | NA | TGTGCCAGCAGCTTAGGACCGGACAACGACTATGGCTACACCTTC | CASSLGPDNDYGYTF
TRBJ1-4 | TRBV11-2 | many | NA | TGTGCCAGCAGCCCCCGGTCGGGGGAAAAACTGTTTTTT | CASSPRSGEKLFF
TRBJ2-3 | TRBV5-1 | NA | TRBD1 | TGCGCCAGCAGCTGGGACAGGGTCGAGGGAGATACGCAGTATTTT | CASSWDRVEGDTQYF
TRBJ2-7 | TRBV27 | many | NA | TGTGCCAGCAGTTTAAAACCGACAGGAACTTACGAGCAGTACTTC | CASSLKPTGTYEQYF
TRBJ2-1 | TRBV2 | many | NA | TGTGCCAGCACGATAAGGGGGAGCCTCCACAATGAGCAGTTCTTC | CASTIRGSLHNEQFF
TRBJ2-2 | TRBV12-3/TRBV12-4 | many | NA | TGTGCCAGCAGCTCCGGACAAGTCCGAAACACCGGGGAGCTGTTTTTT | CASSSGQVRNTGELFF
TRBJ1-2 | TRBV10-3 | many | NA | TGTGCCATCAGTGAGGCGGGAGGTGGCTATGGCTACACCTTC | CAISEAGGGYGYTF
TRBJ2-7 | TRBV29-1 | many | TRBD1 | TGCAGCGTTAGGGACAGGGGAGCCTCCTACGAGCAGTACTTC | CSVRDRGASYEQYF
TRBJ1-2 | TRBV5-8 | many | NA | TGTGCCAGCAGCTTGGTGGCAGGCTTTTTGGCTAACTATGGCTACACCTTC | CASSLVAGFLANYGYTF